Listed here are 26 T cell receptor beta chains from one sample, sequenced in a study of blood T cells in healthy people across ages. The authors ran a second PCR of 7 to 11 cycles using a sample-barcoded 5' primer and a J-beta primer mix. TCRdb independently ran MiXCR on the 5' RACE reads; one entry per CDR3 protein. Here the sample spans about 1.1 million distinct CDR3 sequences, roughly two fifths being singletons. Sequenced material: blood. The receptors originated from a man younger than 35 in good health.

V usage is TRBV6-5 and J usage is TRBJ1-3; D gene uncertain. CDR1 MNHEY and CDR2 SVGAGI come from the germline V gene. There are 15 residues in the CDR3. V lost 4 bases to trimming and J lost 0 bases, with 10 bases between them. In DNA form, the CDR3 reads TGTGCCAGCAGTTTCTCAATCCACTCTGGAAACACCATATATTTT. Residues: CASSFSIHSGNTIYF.

CDR3 DNA: TGTGCCTGGAGTCCCCAGGGGGACCGACCTAGCAATCAGCCCCAGCATTTT. Translating gives CAWSPQGDRPSNQPQHF. The gene calls are TRBV30 and TRBJ1-5, with 7 bases identical to TRBD1. The V segment lost 2 bases and the J segment 0 bases; nucleotides outside the gene matches: 10. This CDR3 spans 17 amino acids. The V gene's germline CDR1 is GTSNPN and CDR2 SVGIG (reference sequence).

V and J are TRBV6-2 or TRBV6-3 and TRBJ2-1; D not resolved. V dropped 2 bases and J dropped 7 bases, with 9 bases sitting between them. Germline V gene sequence: CDR1 MNHEY, CDR2 SVGEGT. The CDR3 extends over 13 amino acids. This CDR3 is CASSYERPNEQFF. DNA for the CDR3: TGTGCCAGCAGTTACGAGAGGCCAAATGAGCAGTTCTTC.

The J gene is TRBJ2-1, the V gene TRBV5-1; D is possibly TRBD1 (6 bases). V lost 7 bases and J 1 base, leaving 12 bases between the germline ends. CDR3 length: 14 residues. Germline V gene sequence: CDR1 SGHRS, CDR2 YFSETQ. CDR3 bases: TGCGCCAGCCAGGACAGTTCGTCCTACAATGAGCAGTTCTTC. Its protein product is CASQDSSSYNEQFF. The variable domain in full, with the rest retrieved from reference TRBV5-1 and TRBJ2-1, is KAGVTQTPRYLIKTRGQQVTLSCSPISGHRSVSWYQQTPGQGLQFLFEYFSETQRNKGNFPGRFSGRQFSNSRSEMNVSTLELGDSALYLCASQDSSSYNEQFFGPGTRLTVL.

The count of this clonotype is one. The rearrangement uses TRBV2 and TRBJ1-5; D gene uncertain. CDR1 is SNHLY, CDR2 FYNNEI, per germline. Trimming left V 4 bases short and J 7 bases short, with 11 bases between. The CDR3 has 13 residues. The CDR3 protein is CASSVRILQPQHF. The CDR3 bases are TGTGCCAGCAGTGTTAGAATTTTACAGCCCCAGCATTTT.

In its sample, this clonotype was seen a few times. The chain is built from TRBV10-3 and TRBJ2-1; perhaps TRBD2 as D (5 bases). Deletions cut 0 bases from V and 8 bases from J, with 14 bases between. CDR3 length: 15 residues. CDR1 is ENHRY and CDR2 is SYGVKD in the germline V gene. CDR3 sequence: CAISESLRSGDEQFF. As DNA, the CDR3 is TGTGCCATCAGTGAGTCGCTCAGGTCCGGGGATGAGCAGTTCTTC.

The CDR3 DNA reads TGTGCCAGCAGCGAGATATGGGAGTACGGGACAGCGAACACTGAAGCTTTCTTT. Translation gives CASSEIWEYGTANTEAFF. The V gene is TRBV27, the J gene TRBJ1-1; TRBD1 aligns across 7 bases. CDR3 length: 18 residues. CDR1 MNHEY and CDR2 SMNVEV come from the germline V gene (reference sequence). The trim removed 6 bases at V and 1 base at J, leaving 17 bases unmatched.

V is TRBV5-1 and J is TRBJ1-2; the D gene is possibly TRBD1 (5 bases). The V end was cut by 4 bases, the J end by 0 bases, with 19 bases between. The CDR3 sequence is 17 residues long. Germline lookup yields CDR1 SGHRS and CDR2 YFSETQ. The CDR3 loop is CASSPTSTAKANYGYTF. CDR3 nucleotide sequence: TGCGCCAGCAGCCCCACCTCGACAGCTAAGGCTAACTATGGCTACACCTTC.

This clonotype was seen a handful of times. The gene calls are TRBV15 and TRBJ1-2; D might be TRBD1 (5 bases). Germline CDR1 and CDR2: LNHNV and YYDKDF (reference sequence). Trimming pared 6 bases from V and 2 bases from J, leaving 13 bases between. The CDR3 has 14 residues. CDR3 nucleotide sequence: TGTGCCACCAGGACTCGGACACACAACTATGGCTACACCTTC. As protein: CATRTRTHNYGYTF.

This clonotype was seen a handful of times. The chain's CDR3 is CASSYGSGRYTQYF. The CDR3 coding sequence is TGTGCCAGCAGTTACGGCTCGGGGAGGTATACGCAGTATTTT. The J gene is TRBJ2-3, the V gene TRBV6-5; weak D call: TRBD2 (6 bases). The CDR3 covers 14 residues. Germline V gives CDR1 MNHEY, CDR2 SVGAGI. The V end lost 2 bases, the J end lost 7 bases, and 13 bases lay between the germline ends.

The V call is TRBV6-5, the J call TRBJ1-1, with 10 bases matching TRBD1. This CDR3 region has 15 residues. Germline CDR1 and CDR2: MNHEY and SVGAGI. With V trimmed by 2 bases and J by 6 bases, 6 bases remained unmatched. The CDR3 is CASSYGTGVASEAFF. The DNA for the CDR3 is TGTGCCAGCAGTTACGGGACAGGGGTTGCGTCTGAAGCTTTCTTT.

This clonotype showed up just a few times. One base away lies a much larger clone, so this may be a sequencing read error. The rearrangement links TRBV29-1 to TRBJ2-5; no reliable D call. In germline, CDR1 is SQVTM, CDR2 ANQGSEA. The V gene lost 6 bases and the J gene lost 11 bases, with 13 bases spanning the gap. The CDR3 loop spans 10 amino acids. In DNA, the CDR3 is TGCAGCGTCGGGTACAATGAGCAGTACTTC. Protein: CSVGYNEQYF.

The chain joins TRBV10-3 to TRBJ1-2; possibly TRBD1 for D (6 bases). The CDR3 runs to 13 residues. Germline CDR1 and CDR2: ENHRY and SYGVKD. V was shortened by 5 bases and J by 3 bases, with 10 bases between the two germline ends. The CDR3: CAISTGQDYGYTF. CDR3 DNA: TGTGCCATCAGTACAGGGCAGGACTATGGCTACACCTTC.

This clonotype was recorded a few times. The V call is TRBV27, the J call TRBJ1-1; D unclear. The CDR3 runs 14 residues. V dropped 3 bases and J dropped 3 bases, with 11 bases sitting between them. Germline V gene data show CDR1 as MNHEY and CDR2 as SMNVEV (reference sequence). This CDR3 is CASSLGRRHTEAFF. CDR3 DNA sequence: TGTGCCAGCAGTTTGGGCAGGCGACACACTGAAGCTTTCTTT.

The V call is TRBV6-6, the J call TRBJ2-5; 8 bases are shared with TRBD1. This CDR3 comprises 13 residues. Germline V gene data show CDR1 as MNHNY and CDR2 as SVGAGI (reference sequence). V lost 6 bases, J lost 5 bases, and 5 bases stayed unmatched. CDR3 in amino acids: CASRTGAVETQYF. The CDR3, as DNA: TGTGCCAGCAGGACAGGGGCTGTGGAGACCCAGTACTTC.

For this clonotype: At one of its ends the junction is not consistent with the germline gene, which may arise from a read error. The CDR3 DNA follows: TGTACCAGCAGCGCGGAGGGTCGAAATGAAAAACTGTTTTTT. Protein product: CTSSAEGRNEKLFF. The chain uses TRBV9 and TRBJ1-4, with D hard to call. Looked up from germline, CDR1 is SGDLS and CDR2 is YYNGEE. The CDR3 has 14 residues.

CDR3 residues: CASSWQSSYNEQFF. The CDR3 DNA reads as TGTGCCAGCAGCTGGCAGAGCTCCTACAATGAGCAGTTCTTC. The chain uses TRBV7-9 and TRBJ2-1, with D unclear. The CDR3 is 14 residues long. CDR1 and CDR2 (germline): SEHNR, FQNEAQ (reference sequence). V was pared by 4 bases and J by 0 bases, with 7 bases between.

Only a few counts were recorded for this clonotype. This chain uses TRBV20-1 with TRBJ1-6; D unresolved. V shed 5 bases and J shed 0 bases, with 5 bases lying between them. Germline-derived CDR1 and CDR2 are DFQATT and SNEGSKA (reference sequence). There are 13 residues in the CDR3. CDR3 nucleotide sequence: TGCAGTGCTCCGAGCTCCTATAATTCACCCCTCCACTTT. Protein: CSAPSSYNSPLHF.

The gene calls are TRBV21-1 and TRBJ1-5. TRBV21-1 is a pseudogene locus. The CDR3 runs to 11 residues. The CDR3 protein is CASECDQPQHF. The CDR3 DNA reads TGTGCCAGCGAGTGTGATCAGCCCCAGCATTTT.

There are a few counts of this clonotype. V and J are TRBV25-1 and TRBJ2-4; D gene uncertain. V lost 2 bases and J 9 bases, leaving 8 bases between the germline ends. The germline V gene has CDR1 MGHDK and CDR2 SYGVNS. The CDR3 covers 12 residues. The CDR3 reads CASSEVLGIQYF. The CDR3 nucleotides read TGTGCCAGCAGTGAAGTCTTGGGCATTCAGTACTTC.

V gene TRBV12-3 or TRBV12-4 combines with J gene TRBJ2-1, with D possibly TRBD2 on 6 matching bases. V was cut by 3 bases and J by 7 bases, with 16 bases left in between. The CDR3 runs to 15 residues. CDR3 region: CASSLRRAARNEQFF. CDR3 nucleotide sequence: TGTGCCAGCAGTTTGAGGAGGGCCGCGAGAAATGAGCAGTTCTTC.

The chain links TRBV5-1 to TRBJ1-2; D gene unclear. Per the germline V gene, CDR1 is SGHRS and CDR2 is YFSETQ. The CDR3 is 14 amino acids. The ends were cut back, 5 bases at V and 2 bases at J, with 13 bases in the middle. CDR3 sequence (DNA): TGCGCCAGCAGATACGATGTCGAAAACTATGGCTACACCTTC. Translation: CASRYDVENYGYTF.

This clonotype was found a few times. The rearrangement uses TRBV7-6 and TRBJ2-3; D unclear. The germline V gene has CDR1 SGHVS and CDR2 FNYEAQ. This CDR3 is 14 amino acids long. V lost 1 base and J 0 bases, leaving 5 bases between the germline ends. The DNA for the CDR3 is TGTGCCAGCAGCTTAGGACACAGCACAGATACGCAGTATTTT. Translation: CASSLGHSTDTQYF.

The chain recombines TRBV10-3 with TRBJ2-5, with TRBD1 identical over 7 bases. CDR3 length equals 13 residues. V lost 8 bases and J lost 2; bases outside the gene matches: 5. From germline, CDR1 is ENHRY and CDR2 SYGVKD. CDR3 sequence (DNA): TGTGCCATCCAGGGGGAGTTACAAGAGACCCAGTACTTC. This translates into CAIQGELQETQYF.

As concerns this clonotype: At one of its ends the junction is not consistent with the germline gene, which may arise from a read error. This chain connects TRBV6-2 or TRBV6-3 to TRBJ1-6; possible D gene TRBD1, 6 bases. The CDR3 is 16 amino acids. CDR1 and CDR2 from the germline V gene are MNHEY and SVGEGT. Written as DNA, the CDR3 is TGTGCCAGCAGTCCTGACAGGCGGAGTACTTTGTCACCCCCCCACTTT. Its translation is CASSPDRRSTLSPPHF.

This chain joins TRBV24-1 and TRBJ2-1; no firm D call. The CDR3 runs 16 residues. Trimming left V 4 bases short and J 0 bases short, with 12 bases between. Looked up from germline, CDR1 is KGHDR and CDR2 is SFDVKD. This chain's CDR3 is CATSDYSDDSYNEQFF. DNA for the CDR3: TGTGCCACCAGTGACTACTCAGACGACTCCTACAATGAGCAGTTCTTC.